The present T cell receptor beta chain was sequenced within a study of CD8 T cells in Susac syndrome (dated by TCRdb to the late 2010s). At the level of the whole study: Repertoire sequencing was used to test whether CD8+ T cell activation and differentiation in Susac syndrome was antigen driven.

The investigation overall reported the following: The study acknowledged that relatively few individuals were included in the TCR sequencing and HLA analysis.

Peripheral blood CD8+ and CD4+ T cells from healthy donors, Susac syndrome patients and multiple sclerosis patients were profiled by high-throughput TCR beta sequencing. Healthy donors were age- and sex-matched controls. Bulk CD8+ and CD4+ T cells were purified by magnetic negative isolation, while CD8+ TEMRA cells were enriched using FACS. Blood was drawn into EDTA tubes, processed within 24 hours, and PBMCs were isolated by density gradient centrifugation. PBMCs intended for TCR sequencing were cryopreserved in liquid nitrogen and thawed later in a water bath at 37 degrees C. The sorted or isolated CD4+, CD8+ and CD8+ TEMRA cells had a purity of 90% or higher. In the case of this clonotype: It has no known antigen specificity. The record has no base qualities; no much larger clone is one base away.

RNA was extracted using the RNeasy kit, and about 0.45 to 1 microgram was reverse transcribed with random hexamers. The immunoSEQ multiplex PCR assay, which covers 54 Vbeta and 13 Jbeta segments, was used to amplify TCR beta CDR3 regions. PCR amplification bias was corrected using a synthetic template baseline for primer optimization and computational correction. As for the authors' bioinformatics: Reads were annotated to V, D and J genes per IMGT and analyzed with immunoSEQ Analyzer, keeping only productive sequences. To calculate clonality, Shannon entropy was normalized by log2 of the number of productive unique sequences and then subtracted from one. For each patient and control, public and private clones were evaluated within the 100 most prevalent clones. A clone was defined as Susac-specific if it was absent from the healthy and MS cohorts, from around 960 published viral clones and from other ImmuneACCESS disease sequences. TCRdb reanalyzed the raw reads on its own, using fastp at Q25 for trimming and MiXCR for clone calling, and kept in-frame beta chains. Rows are unified per CDR3 protein, each entry keeping the most common DNA and genes. In this record, the V and J calls reflect TCRdb's handling and not the investigators' own analysis. This sample holds more than 150,000 distinct CDR3 sequences; approximately 96% were observed only once. Of the sample, more than 0.12% is held by the ten largest clones.

The V end gives up 3 bases and the J end 2 bases, leaving 8 bases in the junction not matched to a gene. There are 16 amino acids in the CDR3, from cysteine to phenylalanine inclusive. Left in the record is the CDR3 DNA by itself, 48 bases read in frame from the first base. The germline V gene (reference sequence) specifies SEHNR as CDR1 and FQNEAQ as CDR2. The TCR was taken from a human donor in good health. Sequencing was performed on CD4+ T cells from PBMCs. In this chain, TRBV7-9 is recombined with TRBJ2-3; 7 bases in the middle match TRBD2. The CDR3 is CASSFQRLAPTDTQYF. The DNA is as follows: TGTGCCAGCAGCTTCCAGCGACTAGCCCCCACAGATACGCAGTATTTT.